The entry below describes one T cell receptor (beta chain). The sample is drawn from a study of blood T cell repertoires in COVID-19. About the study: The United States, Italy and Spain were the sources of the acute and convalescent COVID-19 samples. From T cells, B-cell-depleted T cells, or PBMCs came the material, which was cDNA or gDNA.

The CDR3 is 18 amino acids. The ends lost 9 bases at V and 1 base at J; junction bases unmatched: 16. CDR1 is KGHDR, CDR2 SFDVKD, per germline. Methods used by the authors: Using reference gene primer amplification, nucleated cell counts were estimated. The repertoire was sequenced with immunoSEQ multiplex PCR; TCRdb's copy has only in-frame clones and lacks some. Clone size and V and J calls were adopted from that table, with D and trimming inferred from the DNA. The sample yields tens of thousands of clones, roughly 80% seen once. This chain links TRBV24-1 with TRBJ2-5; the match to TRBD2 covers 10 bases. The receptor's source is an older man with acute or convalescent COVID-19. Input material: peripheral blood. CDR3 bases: TGTGCCACCGGAGACGGACTAGCGGAGAACACGCCCCAAGAGACCCAGTACTTC. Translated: CATGDGLAENTPQETQYF.